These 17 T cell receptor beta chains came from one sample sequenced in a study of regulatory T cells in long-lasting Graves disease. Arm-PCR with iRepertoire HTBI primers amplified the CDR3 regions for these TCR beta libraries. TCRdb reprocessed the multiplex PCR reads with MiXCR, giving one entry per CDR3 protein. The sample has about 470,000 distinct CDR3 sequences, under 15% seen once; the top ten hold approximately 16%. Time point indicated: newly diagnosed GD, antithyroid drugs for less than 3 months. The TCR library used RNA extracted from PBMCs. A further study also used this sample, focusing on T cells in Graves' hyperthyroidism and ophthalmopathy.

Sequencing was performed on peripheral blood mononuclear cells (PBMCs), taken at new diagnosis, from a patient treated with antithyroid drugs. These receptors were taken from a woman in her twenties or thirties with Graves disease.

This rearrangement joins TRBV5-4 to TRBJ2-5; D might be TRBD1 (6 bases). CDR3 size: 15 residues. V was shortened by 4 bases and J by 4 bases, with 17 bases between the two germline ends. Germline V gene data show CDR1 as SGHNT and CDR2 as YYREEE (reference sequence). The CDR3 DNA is TGTGCCAGCAGCAGGCAGAGGACAGACCTAGAGACCCAGTACTTC. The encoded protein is CASSRQRTDLETQYF. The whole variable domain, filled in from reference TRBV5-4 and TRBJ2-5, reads ETGVTQSPTHLIKTRGQQVTLRCSSQSGHNTVSWYQQALGQGPQFIFQYYREEENGRGNFPPRFSGLQFPNYSSELNVNALELDDSALYLCASSRQRTDLETQYFGPGTRLLVL.

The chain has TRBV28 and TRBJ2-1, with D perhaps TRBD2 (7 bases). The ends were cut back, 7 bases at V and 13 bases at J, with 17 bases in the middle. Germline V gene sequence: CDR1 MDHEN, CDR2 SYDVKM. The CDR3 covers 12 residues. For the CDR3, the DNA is TGTGCCAGCACGGGGGGCGGGAAGAGTCAGTTCTTC. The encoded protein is CASTGGGKSQFF.

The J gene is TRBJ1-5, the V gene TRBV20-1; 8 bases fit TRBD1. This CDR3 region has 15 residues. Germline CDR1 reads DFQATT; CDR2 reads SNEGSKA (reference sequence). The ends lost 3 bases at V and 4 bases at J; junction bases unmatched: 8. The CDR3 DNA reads TGCAGTGCTAGCATTAGCGGACAGGGTAATCAGCCCCAGCATTTT. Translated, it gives CSASISGQGNQPQHF.

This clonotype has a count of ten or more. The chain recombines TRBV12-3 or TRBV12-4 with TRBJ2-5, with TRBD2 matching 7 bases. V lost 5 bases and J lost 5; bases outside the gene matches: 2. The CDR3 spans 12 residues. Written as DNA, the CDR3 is TGTGCCAGCAGTCGGGACTACGAGACCCAGTACTTC. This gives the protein CASSRDYETQYF.

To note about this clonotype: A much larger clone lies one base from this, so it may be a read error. Written as DNA, the CDR3 is TGTGCCAGCAGCCGGGACGTGAGGGGGGGCATGCAGTTCTTC. It codes for CASSRDVRGGMQFF. The chain joins TRBV3-1 to TRBJ2-1; perhaps TRBD2 as D (7 bases). The CDR3 sequence is 14 residues long. The ends were cut back, 4 bases at V and 12 bases at J, with 19 bases in the middle. CDR1 is LGHDT and CDR2 is YNNKEL in the germline V gene (reference sequence).

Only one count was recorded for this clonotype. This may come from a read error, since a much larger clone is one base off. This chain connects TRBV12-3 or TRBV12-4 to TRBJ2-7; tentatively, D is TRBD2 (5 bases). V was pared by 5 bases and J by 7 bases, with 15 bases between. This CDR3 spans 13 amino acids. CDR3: CASSITRDNEQYF. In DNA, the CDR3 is TGTGCCAGCAGTATCACTAGAGACAATGAGCAGTACTTC.

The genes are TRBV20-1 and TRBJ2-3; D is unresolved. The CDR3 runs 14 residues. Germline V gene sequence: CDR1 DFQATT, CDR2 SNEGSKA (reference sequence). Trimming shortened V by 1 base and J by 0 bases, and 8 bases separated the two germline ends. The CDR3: CSARGQTSTDTQYF. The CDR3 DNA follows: TGCAGTGCTAGAGGTCAGACTAGCACAGATACGCAGTATTTT.

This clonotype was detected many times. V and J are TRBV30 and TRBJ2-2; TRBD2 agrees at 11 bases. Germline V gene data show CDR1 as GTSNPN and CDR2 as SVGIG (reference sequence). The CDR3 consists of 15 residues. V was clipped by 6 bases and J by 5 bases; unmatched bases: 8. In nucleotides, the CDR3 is TGTGCCTGCACCGCACTAGCGGGAGTGACCGGGGAGCTGTTTTTT. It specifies CACTALAGVTGELFF.

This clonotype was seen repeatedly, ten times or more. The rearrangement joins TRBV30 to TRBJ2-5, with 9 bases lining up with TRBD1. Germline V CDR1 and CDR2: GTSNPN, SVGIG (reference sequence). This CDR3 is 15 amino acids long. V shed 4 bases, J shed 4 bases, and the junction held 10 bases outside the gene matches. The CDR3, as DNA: TGTGCCTGGACCCCCCGGGACAGGGCTCGAGAGACCCAGTACTTC. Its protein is CAWTPRDRARETQYF.

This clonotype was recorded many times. The CDR3 region has the DNA TGTGCCAGCTCACCCATCGACAGGGGTTTCGATACGCAGTATTTT. It is translated as CASSPIDRGFDTQYF. The genes are TRBV18 and TRBJ2-3; 8 bases are a match to TRBD1. This CDR3 has 15 residues. Looked up from germline, CDR1 is KGHSH and CDR2 is LQKENI. The V segment lost 3 bases and the J segment 6 bases; nucleotides outside the gene matches: 8.

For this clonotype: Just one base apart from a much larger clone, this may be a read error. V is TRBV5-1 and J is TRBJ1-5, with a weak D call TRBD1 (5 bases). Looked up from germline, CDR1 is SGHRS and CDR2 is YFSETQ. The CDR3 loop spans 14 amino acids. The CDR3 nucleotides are TGCGCCAACAGCTTGGAAGGGACGGATCAGCCCCAGCATTTT. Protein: CANSLEGTDQPQHF.

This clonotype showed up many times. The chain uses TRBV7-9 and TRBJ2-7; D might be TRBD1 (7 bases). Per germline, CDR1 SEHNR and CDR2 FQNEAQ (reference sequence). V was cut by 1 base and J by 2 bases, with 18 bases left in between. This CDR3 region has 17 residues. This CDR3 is CASSLGLDRAPAYEQYF. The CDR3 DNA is TGTGCCAGCAGCTTAGGACTAGACAGGGCACCCGCCTACGAGCAGTACTTC.

In DNA, the CDR3 is TGTGCCAGCAGTTTAATAGGGCGGGAGGCTTTTTACAATGAGCAGTTCTTC. Amino acids: CASSLIGREAFYNEQFF. The chain links TRBV12-3 or TRBV12-4 to TRBJ2-1; 8 bases match TRBD2. The J segment lost 4 bases and the V segment lost 2 bases, leaving 10 bases of the junction unmatched. This CDR3 has 17 amino acids.

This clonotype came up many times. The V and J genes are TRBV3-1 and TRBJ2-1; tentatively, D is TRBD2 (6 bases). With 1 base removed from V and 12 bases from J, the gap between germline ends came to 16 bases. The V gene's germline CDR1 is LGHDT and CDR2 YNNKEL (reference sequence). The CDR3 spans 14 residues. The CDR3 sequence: CASSQAGLSGGQFF. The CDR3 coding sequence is TGTGCCAGCAGCCAAGCGGGACTTTCCGGCGGGCAGTTCTTC.

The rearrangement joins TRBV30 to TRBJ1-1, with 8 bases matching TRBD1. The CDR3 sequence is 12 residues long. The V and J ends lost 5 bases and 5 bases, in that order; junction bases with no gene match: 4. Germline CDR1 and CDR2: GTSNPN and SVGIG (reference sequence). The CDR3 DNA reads TGTGCCTGGGGACAGGGCGGGACTGAAGCTTTCTTT. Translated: CAWGQGGTEAFF.

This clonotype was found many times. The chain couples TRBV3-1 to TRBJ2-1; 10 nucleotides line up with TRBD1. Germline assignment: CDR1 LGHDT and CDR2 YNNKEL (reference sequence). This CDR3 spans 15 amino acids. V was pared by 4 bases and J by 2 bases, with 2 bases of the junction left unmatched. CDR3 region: CASSRQGAPYNEQFF. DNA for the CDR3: TGTGCCAGCAGCCGACAGGGGGCCCCCTACAATGAGCAGTTCTTC.

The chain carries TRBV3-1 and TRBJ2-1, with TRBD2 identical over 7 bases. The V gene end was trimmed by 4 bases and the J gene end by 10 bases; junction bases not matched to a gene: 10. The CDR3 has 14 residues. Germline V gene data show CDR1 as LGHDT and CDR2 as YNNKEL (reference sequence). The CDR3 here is CASSLKAAGAEQFF. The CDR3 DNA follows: TGTGCCAGCAGCCTGAAGGCGGCGGGAGCCGAGCAGTTCTTC.